What follows are 28 T cell receptor beta chains derived from one specimen sequenced in a study of chemoradiotherapy in HPV16-positive cancers. Profiled with immunoSEQ multiplex PCR; TCRdb holds only in-frame clones, not every one. The sample yields over 10,000 clones, roughly 80% seen once. Sample acquisition took place from a patient who underwent chemoradiotherapy. The receptors here all came from a human donor with HPV-associated anogenital cancer.

J is TRBJ2-2 and V is TRBV19, with a possible D match to TRBD2 (6 bases). This CDR3 has 18 amino acids. V was pared by 9 bases and J by 6 bases, with 29 bases between. Germline CDR1 and CDR2: LNHDA and SQIVND (reference sequence). CDR3 sequence: CASHDQGGEMRTPGELFF. The DNA of the CDR3 is TGTGCCAGCCACGACCAAGGCGGGGAGATGAGAACCCCCGGGGAGCTGTTTTTT.

The chain recombines TRBV5-6 with TRBJ2-7, with D tentatively TRBD1 (6 bases). The germline V and J ends were trimmed by 1 base and 1 base, with 6 bases remaining between them. The CDR3 is 13 residues long. From germline, CDR1 is SGHDT and CDR2 YYEEEE. The CDR3 DNA reads as TGTGCCAGCAGCTTGCAGGGGTCCTACGAGCAGTACTTC. It specifies CASSLQGSYEQYF.

The chain has TRBV5-1 and TRBJ1-1; no clear D gene. Trimming stripped 1 base from V and 1 base from J, with 8 bases between. The CDR3 spans 14 residues. Germline CDR1 SGHRS, CDR2 YFSETQ. As DNA, the CDR3 is TGCGCCAGCAGCTTGCGACCGGGGAACACTGAAGCTTTCTTT. Amino acid sequence: CASSLRPGNTEAFF.

The rearrangement uses TRBV7-2 and TRBJ2-7; TRBD2 agrees at 8 bases. The length of the CDR3 is 15 residues. Germline-derived CDR1 and CDR2 are SGHTA and FQGNSA. Germline trimming cut 1 base from V and 3 bases from J; bases unmatched to any gene: 5. Here the CDR3 reads CASSLVAGSNYEQYF. CDR3 coding DNA: TGTGCCAGCAGCTTAGTAGCGGGATCCAACTACGAGCAGTACTTC.

This rearrangement joins TRBV11-3 to TRBJ1-1; a possible D gene is TRBD1 (6 bases). The V gene's germline CDR1 is SGHNT and CDR2 YENEEA. This CDR3 has 13 residues. With 5 bases removed from V and 1 base from J, the gap between germline ends came to 8 bases. The CDR3 sequence is CASSKQGNTEAFF. The CDR3, as DNA: TGTGCCAGCAGCAAACAGGGGAACACTGAAGCTTTCTTT.

The rearrangement uses TRBV7-8 and TRBJ2-5, with 9 positions matching TRBD1. Trimming at V came to 3 bases and at J to 11 bases, leaving 13 bases not matched to a gene. Germline V gene sequence: CDR1 SGHVS, CDR2 FQNEAQ. CDR3 length equals 15 residues. The CDR3 DNA reads TGTGCCAGCAGCTTTCACCGGGACAGGGTTTGGGAGCAGTACTTC. Protein product: CASSFHRDRVWEQYF.

This chain uses TRBV7-9 with TRBJ2-6; 9 bases align to TRBD2. Germline V gene sequence: CDR1 SEHNR, CDR2 FQNEAQ (reference sequence). J was trimmed by 12 bases and V by 0 bases; bases with no gene match: 9. The length of the CDR3 is 16 residues. The CDR3 is CASSLARGGVATVLTF. CDR3 in DNA: TGTGCCAGCAGCTTAGCGCGGGGGGGGGTAGCGACCGTCCTGACTTTC.

The table lists this clone with a count of one. The V and J genes are TRBV12-5 and TRBJ1-1; tentatively, D is TRBD1 (5 bases). This CDR3 spans 15 amino acids. CDR1 is LGHNT, CDR2 FRNRAP, per germline. V was trimmed by 0 bases and J by 6 bases, leaving 14 bases between them. The CDR3 loop is CASGLVASRTSEAFF. In nucleotides, the CDR3 is TGTGCTAGTGGTTTGGTAGCGTCCCGGACATCTGAAGCTTTCTTT.

The chain has TRBV6-1 and TRBJ1-2, with a tentative D call TRBD1 (5 bases). The germline V gene encodes CDR1 MNHNS and CDR2 SASEGT. V lost 8 bases to trimming and J lost 3 bases, with 10 bases between them. The CDR3 runs to 12 residues. The CDR3 bases are TGTGCCAGCCGGGACGGATACTATGGCTACACCTTC. This codes for CASRDGYYGYTF.

The rearrangement uses TRBV15 and TRBJ1-2; D gene uncertain. Germline CDR1 and CDR2: LNHNV and YYDKDF (reference sequence). The CDR3 spans 13 residues. The germline V and J ends were trimmed by 0 bases and 7 bases, with 9 bases remaining between them. CDR3 in amino acids: CATSRETGGGYTF. As DNA, the CDR3 is TGTGCCACCAGCAGAGAAACGGGCGGTGGCTACACCTTC.

This clone was seen once. The CDR3 region has the DNA TGTGCCAGCAGCTTGGGGAGGGGGGTCGAGCAGTACTTC. The encoded protein is CASSLGRGVEQYF. The chain couples TRBV5-4 to TRBJ2-7; D may be TRBD1 or TRBD2 (6 bases each). The V end was cut by 0 bases, the J end by 6 bases, with 10 bases between. CDR3 size: 13 residues. Germline V lookup: CDR1 SGHNT, CDR2 YYREEE (reference sequence).

This clone was recorded a few times. The rearrangement uses TRBV2 and TRBJ1-6; 8 bases are a match to TRBD1. The CDR3 consists of 14 residues. J gave up 8 bases and V 4 bases, and 4 bases lay outside the gene matches. Looked up from germline, CDR1 is SNHLY and CDR2 is FYNNEI. CDR3 sequence: CASSAGGAYSPLHF. CDR3 DNA: TGTGCCAGCAGTGCAGGGGGCGCGTATTCACCCCTCCACTTT.

The sample holds one count of this clone. V and J are TRBV18 and TRBJ2-1, with 9 nucleotides matching TRBD2. Trimming at V came to 5 bases and at J to 0 bases, leaving 2 bases not matched to a gene. Germline V CDR1 and CDR2: KGHSH, LQKENI. The length of the CDR3 is 15 residues. The CDR3 here is CASSGAGGSYNEQFF. CDR3 in DNA: TGTGCCAGCTCAGGAGCGGGGGGCTCCTACAATGAGCAGTTCTTC.

The chain is built from TRBV7-9 and TRBJ1-1; no definite D call. CDR1 SEHNR and CDR2 FQNEAQ come from the germline V gene (reference sequence). V was cut by 5 bases and J by 2 bases, with 9 bases left in between. This CDR3 has 13 residues. The CDR3 loop is CASSPPGNTEAFF. In DNA, the CDR3 is TGTGCCAGCAGCCCTCCAGGAAACACTGAAGCTTTCTTT.

This rearrangement joins TRBV6-5 to TRBJ1-1; D may be TRBD1 (5 bases). Germline V gene lookup returns CDR1 MNHEY and CDR2 SVGAGI. The V end lost 7 bases, the J end lost 4 bases, and 13 bases lay between the germline ends. The CDR3 contains 13 residues. The CDR3 is CASTYGGGTEAFF. CDR3 nucleotides: TGTGCCAGCACATACGGGGGGGGCACTGAAGCTTTCTTT.

The gene calls are TRBV19 and TRBJ2-2; no definite D call. Trimming pared 5 bases from V and 3 bases from J, leaving 13 bases between. CDR3 length equals 15 residues. Looked up from germline, CDR1 is LNHDA and CDR2 is SQIVND (reference sequence). CDR3 sequence: CASSPQEGHTGELFF. DNA of the CDR3: TGTGCCAGTAGTCCCCAGGAAGGGCACACCGGGGAGCTGTTTTTT.

The rearrangement uses TRBV7-2 and TRBJ2-3, with 10 bases aligning to TRBD2. The CDR3 covers 16 residues. V was clipped by 0 bases and J by 1 base; unmatched bases: 1. Per the germline V gene, CDR1 is SGHTA and CDR2 is FQGNSA. This CDR3 reads CASSLALAGGTDTQYF. The CDR3 coding sequence is TGTGCCAGCAGCTTAGCCCTAGCGGGGGGCACAGATACGCAGTATTTT.

In its sample, this clone was seen once. The V and J genes are TRBV29-1 and TRBJ2-1; 10 nucleotides line up with TRBD2. Trimming cost V 2 bases and J 9 bases; bases outside gene matches: 4. CDR1 is SQVTM and CDR2 is ANQGSEA in the germline V gene. The CDR3 runs 13 residues. CDR3 in DNA: TGCAGCGTTGAAAAAGCGGGGGGGCTTGAGCAGTTCTTC. Translated, it gives CSVEKAGGLEQFF.

This chain links TRBV30 with TRBJ1-2; D is undetermined. V lost 5 bases to trimming and J lost 1 base, with 8 bases between them. Germline assignment: CDR1 GTSNPN and CDR2 SVGIG (reference sequence). The CDR3 has 12 residues. This CDR3 reads CAWGRDNYGYTF. The CDR3 DNA sequence: TGTGCCTGGGGGAGAGATAACTATGGCTACACCTTC. The full variable domain, completed using reference TRBV30 and TRBJ1-2, is SQTIHQWPATLVQPVGSPLSLECTVEGTSNPNLYWYRQAAGRGLQLLFYSVGIGQISSEVPQNLSASRPQDRQFILSSKKLLLSDSGFYLCAWGRDNYGYTFGSGTRLTVV.

The chain employs TRBV2 and TRBJ2-7, with 9 positions matching TRBD1. V lost 6 bases, J lost 5 bases, and 11 bases stayed unmatched. The CDR3 totals 15 residues. Germline-derived CDR1 and CDR2 are SNHLY and FYNNEI. CDR3 DNA: TGTGCCAGCAGCCGCAGACAGGGGGGGACGAACGAGCAGTACTTC. Translated, it gives CASSRRQGGTNEQYF.

The chain recombines TRBV11-2 with TRBJ2-7; no reliable D call. The V end lost 1 base, the J end lost 3 bases, and 13 bases lay between the germline ends. Germline V CDR1 and CDR2: SGHAT, FQNNGV. This CDR3 has 15 amino acids. CDR3 nucleotides: TGTGCCAGCAGCTTAGGCCCGGGCAGCAACTACGAGCAGTACTTC. This sequence encodes CASSLGPGSNYEQYF.

The rearrangement joins TRBV4-1 to TRBJ2-4; no definite D call. The CDR3 has 18 residues. V lost 4 bases, J lost 0 bases, and 19 bases lay in between. Germline CDR1 is MGHRA and CDR2 is YSYEKL. This chain's CDR3 is CASSPQVPFGLAKNIQYF. The CDR3 DNA follows: TGCGCCAGCAGCCCTCAAGTCCCCTTTGGTTTAGCCAAAAACATTCAGTACTTC.

This clone was recorded once. The chain links TRBV9 to TRBJ2-1; 12 bases line up with TRBD2. With 2 bases clipped from V and 5 bases from J, the junction kept 8 bases outside the gene matches. Germline loops: CDR1 SGDLS, CDR2 YYNGEE. The length of the CDR3 is 17 residues. CDR3 residues: CASSVGLAGGIDNEQFF. In DNA form, the CDR3 reads TGTGCCAGCAGCGTTGGTCTAGCGGGGGGGATTGACAATGAGCAGTTCTTC.

The chain has TRBV7-2 and TRBJ2-1, with 10 bases aligning to TRBD2. With V trimmed by 3 bases and J by 4 bases, 6 bases remained unmatched. This CDR3 is built from 16 residues. CDR1 and CDR2 from the germline V gene are SGHTA and FQGNSA. CDR3 DNA: TGTGCCAGCAGCTTTGGTAGCGGGGGGAATTACAATGAGCAGTTCTTC. Protein: CASSFGSGGNYNEQFF.

As DNA, the CDR3 is TGTGCCAGCAGCTCCTCAGCCTTCTATGGCTACACCTTC. Residues: CASSSSAFYGYTF. The rearrangement uses TRBV5-4 and TRBJ1-2; the D is unclear. V was pared by 3 bases and J by 4 bases, with 10 bases between. Germline V CDR1 and CDR2: SGHNT, YYREEE (reference sequence). This CDR3 has 13 amino acids.

The count of this clone is one. The CDR3 DNA reads TGTGCCAGCAGTATAGGGAACGAGCAGTACTTC. The encoded protein is CASSIGNEQYF. This sequence joins TRBV11-3 and TRBJ2-7, with D hard to call. Germline values: CDR1 SGHNT, CDR2 YENEEA. V lost 6 bases and J 5 bases, leaving 8 bases between the germline ends. The CDR3 length is 11 residues.

The chain has TRBV4-1 and TRBJ1-4, with D perhaps TRBD1 (5 bases). V gave up 3 bases and J gave up 5 bases, with 13 bases separating them. This CDR3 comprises 15 residues. Germline-derived CDR1 and CDR2 are MGHRA and YSYEKL. CDR3 in amino acids: CASSQFWGTNEKLFF. The CDR3 coding sequence is TGCGCCAGCAGCCAGTTTTGGGGGACGAATGAAAAACTGTTTTTT.

The chain is built from TRBV15 and TRBJ1-5, with D perhaps TRBD1 (5 bases). Germline V gene sequence: CDR1 LNHNV, CDR2 YYDKDF (reference sequence). Trimming cost V 8 bases and J 5 bases, with 13 bases left between them. The CDR3 is 13 amino acids. The CDR3 DNA reads as TGTGCCACCGGAGAGGGGAATCATCAGCCCCAGCATTTT. Translated: CATGEGNHQPQHF.